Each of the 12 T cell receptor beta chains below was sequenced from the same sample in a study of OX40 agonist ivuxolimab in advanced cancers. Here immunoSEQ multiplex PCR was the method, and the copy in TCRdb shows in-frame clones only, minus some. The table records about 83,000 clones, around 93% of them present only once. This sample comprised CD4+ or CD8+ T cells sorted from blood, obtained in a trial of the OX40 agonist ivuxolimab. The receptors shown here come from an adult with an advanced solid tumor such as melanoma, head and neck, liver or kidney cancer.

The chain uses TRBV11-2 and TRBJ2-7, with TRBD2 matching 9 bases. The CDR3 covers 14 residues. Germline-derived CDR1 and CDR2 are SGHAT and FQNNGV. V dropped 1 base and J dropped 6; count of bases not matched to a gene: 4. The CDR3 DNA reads TGTGCCAGCAGCTTAGGCGGGGGGGGATCCGAGCAGTACTTC. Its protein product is CASSLGGGGSEQYF.

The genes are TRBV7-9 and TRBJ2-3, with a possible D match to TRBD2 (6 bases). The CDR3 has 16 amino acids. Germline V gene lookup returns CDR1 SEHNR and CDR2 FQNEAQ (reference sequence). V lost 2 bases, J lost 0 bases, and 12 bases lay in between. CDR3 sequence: CASSLSAGTSTDTQYF. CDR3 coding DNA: TGTGCCAGCAGCTTATCCGCCGGGACTAGCACAGATACGCAGTATTTT.

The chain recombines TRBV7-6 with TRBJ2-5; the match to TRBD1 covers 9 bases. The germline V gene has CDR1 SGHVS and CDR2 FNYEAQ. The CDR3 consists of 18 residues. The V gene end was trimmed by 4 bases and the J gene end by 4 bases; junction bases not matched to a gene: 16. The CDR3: CASSSSAGQGSGGETQYF. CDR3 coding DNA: TGTGCCAGCAGCTCTTCCGCAGGACAGGGGTCGGGGGGAGAGACCCAGTACTTC. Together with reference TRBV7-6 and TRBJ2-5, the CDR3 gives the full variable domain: GAGVSQSPRYKVTKRGQDVALRCDPISGHVSLYWYRQALGQGPEFLTYFNYEAQQDKSGLPNDRFSAERPEGSISTLTIQRTEQRDSAMYRCASSSSAGQGSGGETQYFGPGTRLLVL.

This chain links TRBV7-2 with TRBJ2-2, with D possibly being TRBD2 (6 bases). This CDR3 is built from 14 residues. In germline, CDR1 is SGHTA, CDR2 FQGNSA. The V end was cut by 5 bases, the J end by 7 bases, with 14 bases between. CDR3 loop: CASSDIAVGGELFF. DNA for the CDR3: TGTGCCAGCAGCGACATAGCGGTAGGCGGGGAGCTGTTTTTT.

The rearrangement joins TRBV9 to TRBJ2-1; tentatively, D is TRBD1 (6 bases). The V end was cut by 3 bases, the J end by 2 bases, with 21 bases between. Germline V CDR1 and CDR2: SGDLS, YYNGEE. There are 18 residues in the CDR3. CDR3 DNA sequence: TGTGCCAGCAGCGCCCTACCCTCTCCCGGGACAACCTACAATGAGCAGTTCTTC. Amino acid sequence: CASSALPSPGTTYNEQFF.

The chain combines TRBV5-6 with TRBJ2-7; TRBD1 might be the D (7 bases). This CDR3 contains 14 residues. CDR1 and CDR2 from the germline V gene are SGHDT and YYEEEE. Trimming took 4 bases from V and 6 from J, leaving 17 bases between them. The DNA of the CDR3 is TGTGCCAGCAGCCCAGGGGGGAAACCCGCCGAGCAGTACTTC. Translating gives CASSPGGKPAEQYF.

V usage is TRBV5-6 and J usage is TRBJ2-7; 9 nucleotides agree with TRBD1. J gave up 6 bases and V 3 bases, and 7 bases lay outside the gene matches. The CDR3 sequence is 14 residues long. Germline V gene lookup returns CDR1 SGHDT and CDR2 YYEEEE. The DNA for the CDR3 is TGTGCCAGCAGCTCCCGGGACAGGGCGGCCGAGCAGTACTTC. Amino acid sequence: CASSSRDRAAEQYF.

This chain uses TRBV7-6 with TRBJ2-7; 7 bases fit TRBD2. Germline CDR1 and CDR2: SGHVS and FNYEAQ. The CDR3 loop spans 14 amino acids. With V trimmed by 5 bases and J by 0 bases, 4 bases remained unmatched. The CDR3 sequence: CASSPRDYSYEQYF. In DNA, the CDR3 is TGTGCCAGCAGCCCGAGGGACTACTCCTACGAGCAGTACTTC.

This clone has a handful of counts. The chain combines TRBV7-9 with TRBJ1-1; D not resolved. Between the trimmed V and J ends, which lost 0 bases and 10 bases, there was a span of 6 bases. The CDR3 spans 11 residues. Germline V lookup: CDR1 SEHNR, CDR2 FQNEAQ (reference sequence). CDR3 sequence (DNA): TGTGCCAGCAGCTTAGCGGGAGGAGCTTTCTTT. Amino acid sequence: CASSLAGGAFF.

The CDR3 protein is CASSLDGGAKNTIYF. The CDR3 nucleotides are TGCGCCAGCAGCTTGGACGGGGGGGCAAAAAACACCATATATTTT. The chain employs TRBV5-1 and TRBJ1-3; TRBD1 might be the D (6 bases). The CDR3 extends over 15 amino acids. The V end lost 0 bases, the J end lost 6 bases, and 13 bases lay between the germline ends. The germline gives CDR1 SGHRS, CDR2 YFSETQ.

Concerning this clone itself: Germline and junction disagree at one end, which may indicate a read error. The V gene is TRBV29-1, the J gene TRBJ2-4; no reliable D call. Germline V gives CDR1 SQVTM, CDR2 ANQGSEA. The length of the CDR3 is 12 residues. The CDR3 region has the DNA TGCAACGTTGTGGAGCTCAAAAACATTCAGTACTTC. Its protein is CNVVELKNIQYF.

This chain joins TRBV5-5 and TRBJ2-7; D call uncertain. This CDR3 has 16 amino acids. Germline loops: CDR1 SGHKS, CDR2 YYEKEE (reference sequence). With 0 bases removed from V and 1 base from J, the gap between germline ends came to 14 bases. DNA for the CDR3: TGTGCCAGCAGCTTGGATGTCAGCGTAATTTCCTACGAGCAGTACTTC. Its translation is CASSLDVSVISYEQYF.